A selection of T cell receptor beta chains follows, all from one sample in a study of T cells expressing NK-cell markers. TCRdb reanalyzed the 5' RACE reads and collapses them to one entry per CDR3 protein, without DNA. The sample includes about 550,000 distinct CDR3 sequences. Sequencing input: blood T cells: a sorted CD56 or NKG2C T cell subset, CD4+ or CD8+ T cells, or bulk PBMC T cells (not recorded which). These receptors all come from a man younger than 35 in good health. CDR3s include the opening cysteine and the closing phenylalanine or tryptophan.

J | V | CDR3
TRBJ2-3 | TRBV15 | CATSRDGGLVWGPTTDTQYF
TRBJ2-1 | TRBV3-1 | CASSQDRGRVGFF
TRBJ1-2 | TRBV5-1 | CASSLSHSNRYGYTF
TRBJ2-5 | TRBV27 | CASSSRLAVETQYF
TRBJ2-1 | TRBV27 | CASSLPGTGYNEQFF
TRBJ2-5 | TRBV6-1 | CASSSGMTETQYF
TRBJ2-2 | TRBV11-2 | CASFMGPGHAPTGELFF
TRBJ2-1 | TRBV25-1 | CASSADSHRRFF
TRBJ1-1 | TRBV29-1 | CSATGSLGTEAFF
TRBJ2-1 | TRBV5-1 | CASSLVTRDYNEQFF
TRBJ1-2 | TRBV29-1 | CSVVEKGVPYGYTF
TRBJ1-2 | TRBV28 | CGTKGAENHGYTF
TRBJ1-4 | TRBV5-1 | CASSLVGDTEKLFF
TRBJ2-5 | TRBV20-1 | CSAEGLAGEEETQYF
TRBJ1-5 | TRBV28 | CASTITRSNNQPQHF
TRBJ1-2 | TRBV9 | CASSPRSNYYGYTF
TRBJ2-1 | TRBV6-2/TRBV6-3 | CASNVMISYEQFF
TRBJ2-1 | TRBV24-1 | CATAPGRVDEQFF
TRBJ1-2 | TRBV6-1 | CASPSDNAGGYTF
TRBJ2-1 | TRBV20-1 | CSARTGTSSGDEQFF
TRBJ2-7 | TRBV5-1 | CASRVYRSSYEQYF
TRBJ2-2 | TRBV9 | CASSLTGGDGELFF
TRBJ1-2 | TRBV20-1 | CSASTTANYGYTF
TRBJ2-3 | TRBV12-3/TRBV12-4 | CASSFAGRASDTQYF
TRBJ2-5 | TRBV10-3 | CAIRMTLGETQYF
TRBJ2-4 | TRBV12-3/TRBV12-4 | CASSFELQENIQYF